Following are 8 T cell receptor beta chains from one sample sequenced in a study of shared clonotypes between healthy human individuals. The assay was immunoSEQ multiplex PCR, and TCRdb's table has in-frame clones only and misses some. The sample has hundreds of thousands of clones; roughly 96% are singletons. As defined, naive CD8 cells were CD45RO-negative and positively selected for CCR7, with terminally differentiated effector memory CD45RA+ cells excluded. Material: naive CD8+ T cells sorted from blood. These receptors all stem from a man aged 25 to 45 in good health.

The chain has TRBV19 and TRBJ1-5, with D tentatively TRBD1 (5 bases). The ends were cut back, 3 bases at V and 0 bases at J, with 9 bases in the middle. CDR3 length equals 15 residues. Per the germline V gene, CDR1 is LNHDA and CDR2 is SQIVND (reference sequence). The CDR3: CASSIYDSSNQPQHF. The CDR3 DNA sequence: TGTGCCAGTAGTATCTACGACAGTAGCAATCAGCCCCAGCATTTT.

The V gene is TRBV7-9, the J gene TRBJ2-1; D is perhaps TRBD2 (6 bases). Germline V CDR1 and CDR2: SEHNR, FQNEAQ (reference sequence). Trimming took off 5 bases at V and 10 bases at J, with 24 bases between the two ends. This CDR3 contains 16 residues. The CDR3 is CASSDQTRRGMGEQFF. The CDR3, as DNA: TGTGCCAGCAGCGACCAGACTCGACGCGGGATGGGAGAGCAGTTCTTC.

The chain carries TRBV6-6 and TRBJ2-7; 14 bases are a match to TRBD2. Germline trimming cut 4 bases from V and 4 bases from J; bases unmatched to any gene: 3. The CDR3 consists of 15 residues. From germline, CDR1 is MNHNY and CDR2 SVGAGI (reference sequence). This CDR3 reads CASSSRLAGGYEQYF. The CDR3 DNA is TGTGCCAGCAGTTCGCGACTAGCGGGAGGGTACGAGCAGTACTTC.

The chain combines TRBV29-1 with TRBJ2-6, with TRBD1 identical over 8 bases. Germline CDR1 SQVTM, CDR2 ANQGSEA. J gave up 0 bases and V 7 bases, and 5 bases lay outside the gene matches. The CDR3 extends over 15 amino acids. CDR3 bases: TGCAGCGCTGGGGACAGGAGCTCTGGGGCCAACGTCCTGACTTTC. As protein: CSAGDRSSGANVLTF.

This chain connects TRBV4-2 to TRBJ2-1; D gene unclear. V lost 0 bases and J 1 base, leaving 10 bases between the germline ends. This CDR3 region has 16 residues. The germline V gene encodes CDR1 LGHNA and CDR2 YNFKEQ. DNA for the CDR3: TGTGCCAGCAGCCAAGAAGGAACCGGGTCCTACAATGAGCAGTTCTTC. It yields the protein CASSQEGTGSYNEQFF.

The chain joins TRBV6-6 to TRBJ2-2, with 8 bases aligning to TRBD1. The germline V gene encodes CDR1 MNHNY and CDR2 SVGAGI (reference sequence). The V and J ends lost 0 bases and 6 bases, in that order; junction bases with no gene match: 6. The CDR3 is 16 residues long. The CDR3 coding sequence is TGTGCCAGCAGTTACTCCGTGGACAGGGTATCCGGGGAGCTGTTTTTT. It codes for CASSYSVDRVSGELFF.

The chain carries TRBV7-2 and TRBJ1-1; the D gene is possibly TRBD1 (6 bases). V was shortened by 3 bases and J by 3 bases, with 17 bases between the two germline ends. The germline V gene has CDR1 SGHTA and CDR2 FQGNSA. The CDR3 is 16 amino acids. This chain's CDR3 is CASSFPYREVDTEAFF. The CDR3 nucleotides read TGTGCCAGCAGCTTTCCGTACAGGGAGGTGGACACTGAAGCTTTCTTT.

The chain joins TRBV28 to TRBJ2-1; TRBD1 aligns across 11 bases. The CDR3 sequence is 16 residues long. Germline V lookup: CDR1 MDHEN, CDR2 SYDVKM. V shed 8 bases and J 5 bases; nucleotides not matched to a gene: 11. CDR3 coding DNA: TGTGCCAGCGTAGCCCTGGACAGGGGGCTCCACAATGAGCAGTTCTTC. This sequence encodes CASVALDRGLHNEQFF.